What follows is one T cell receptor beta chain and its context. The target antigen is unknown. A much larger clonotype is one base distant, so this may be a read error. The data belong to a study of shared clonotypes between healthy human individuals. The data were produced by immunoSEQ multiplex PCR, yet TCRdb's version contains in-frame clones alone and is incomplete. The sample shows approximately 330,000 clones, more than 60% of them seen only once. General study points: Naive subsets typically showed greater estimated richness than memory subsets.

Sample: memory CD4+ T cells sorted from blood. The subset denotes: CD45RA-negative fraction. The sequence was collected from a young man in good health.

The CDR3 nucleotides read TGCGCCAGCAGCTTGGGACGAAACGGGACTGAGCAGTTCTTC. Protein sequence: CASSLGRNGTEQFF. This sequence joins TRBV5-1 and TRBJ2-1; D possibly matches TRBD1 or TRBD2 (5 bases each). CDR3 length: 14 amino acids. V gave up 0 bases and J gave up 9 bases, with 13 bases separating them. The germline V gene has CDR1 SGHRS and CDR2 YFSETQ.